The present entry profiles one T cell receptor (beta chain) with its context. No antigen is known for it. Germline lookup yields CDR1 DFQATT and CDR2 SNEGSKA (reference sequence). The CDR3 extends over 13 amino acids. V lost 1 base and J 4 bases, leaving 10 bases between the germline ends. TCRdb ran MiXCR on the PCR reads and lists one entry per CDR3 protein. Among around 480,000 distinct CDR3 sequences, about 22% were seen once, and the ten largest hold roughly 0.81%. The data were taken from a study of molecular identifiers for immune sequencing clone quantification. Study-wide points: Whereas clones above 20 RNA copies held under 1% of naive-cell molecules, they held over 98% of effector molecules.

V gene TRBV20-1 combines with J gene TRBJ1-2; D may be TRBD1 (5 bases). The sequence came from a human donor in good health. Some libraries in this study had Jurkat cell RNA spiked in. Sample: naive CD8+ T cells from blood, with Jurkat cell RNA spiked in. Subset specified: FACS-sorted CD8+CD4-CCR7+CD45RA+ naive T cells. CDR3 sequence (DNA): TGCAGTGCTAGAGCAGGGCAGGCCTATGGCTACACCTTC. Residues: CSARAGQAYGYTF.